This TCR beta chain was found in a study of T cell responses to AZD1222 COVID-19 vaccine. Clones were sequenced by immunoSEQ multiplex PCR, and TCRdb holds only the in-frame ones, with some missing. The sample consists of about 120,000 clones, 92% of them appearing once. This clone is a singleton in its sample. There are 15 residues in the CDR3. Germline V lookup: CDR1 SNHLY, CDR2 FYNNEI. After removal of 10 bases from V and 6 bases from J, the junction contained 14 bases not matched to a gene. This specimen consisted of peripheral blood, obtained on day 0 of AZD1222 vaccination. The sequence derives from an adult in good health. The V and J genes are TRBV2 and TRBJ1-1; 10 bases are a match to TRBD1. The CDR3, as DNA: TGTGCCACCCGCAATACGGACAGGGGGTACTCTGAAGCTTTCTTT. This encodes CATRNTDRGYSEAFF. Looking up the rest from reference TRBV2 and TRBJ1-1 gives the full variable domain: EPEVTQTPSHQVTQMGQEVILRCVPISNHLYFYWYRQILGQKVEFLVSFYNNEISEKSEIFDDQFSVERPDGSNFTLKIRSTKLEDSAMYFCATRNTDRGYSEAFFGQGTRLTVV.